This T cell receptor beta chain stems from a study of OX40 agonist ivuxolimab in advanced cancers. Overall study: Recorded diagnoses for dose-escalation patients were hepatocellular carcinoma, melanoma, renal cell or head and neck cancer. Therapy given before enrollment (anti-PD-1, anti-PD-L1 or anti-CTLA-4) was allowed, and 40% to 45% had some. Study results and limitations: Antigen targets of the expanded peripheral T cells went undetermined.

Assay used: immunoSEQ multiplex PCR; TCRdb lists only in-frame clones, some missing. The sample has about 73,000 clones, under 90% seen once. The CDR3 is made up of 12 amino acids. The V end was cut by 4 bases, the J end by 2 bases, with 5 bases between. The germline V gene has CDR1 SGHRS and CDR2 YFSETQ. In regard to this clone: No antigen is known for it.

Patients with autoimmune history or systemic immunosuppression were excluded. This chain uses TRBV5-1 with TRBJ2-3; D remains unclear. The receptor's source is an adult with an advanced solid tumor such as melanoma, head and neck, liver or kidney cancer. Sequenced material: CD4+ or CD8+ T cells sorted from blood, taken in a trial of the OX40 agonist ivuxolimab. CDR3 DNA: TGCGCCAGCAGCCCGCACACAGATACGCAGTATTTT. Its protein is CASSPHTDTQYF. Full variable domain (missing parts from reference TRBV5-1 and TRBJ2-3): KAGVTQTPRYLIKTRGQQVTLSCSPISGHRSVSWYQQTPGQGLQFLFEYFSETQRNKGNFPGRFSGRQFSNSRSEMNVSTLELGDSALYLCASSPHTDTQYFGPGTRLTVL.